This TCR beta chain was observed in a study of T cell changes during pregnancy in multiple sclerosis (dated by TCRdb to between 2018 and 2021). Turning to the overall study: In women with multiple sclerosis, the researchers looked at how the T cell repertoire shifted as pregnancy progressed.

For this clone: The antigen it binds to is not known. Per-base qualities were not stored, and no clone one base away is much larger.

Library preparation employed the immunoSEQ multiplex PCR assay. TCRdb obtained this table from immuneACCESS and retained in-frame rearrangements with V and J assigned. These tables miss some clones; where compared with another copy, unresolved V genes account for less than half of the shortfall, and the remainder is unexplained. The sample contains over 50,000 clones, about 90% of them found a single time. The ten largest clones take up 2.3% of the sample. The sample consisted of peripheral blood, taken in the first trimester of pregnancy. The receptor comes from a female donor with multiple sclerosis, enrolled in a pregnancy study.

This receptor carries the CDR3 CASRARGALAGEQYF. The DNA reads as follows: TGTGCCAGCAGGGCCCGGGGGGCCCTTGCCGGCGAGCAGTACTTC. Recombination connected TRBV5-8 to TRBJ2-7, with TRBD2 tentatively as D gene (7 bases match). V is shortened by 5 bases, J by 6 bases, and the region joining them spans 21 bases. The CDR3 runs 15 amino acids, cysteine and phenylalanine included. The only DNA kept is the CDR3, 45 bases in frame from the first base. CDR1 and CDR2 are drawn from the germline V gene: SGHTS, YDEGEE.